The 19 T cell receptor beta chains below come from one sample, sequenced in a study of Graves' ophthalmopathy and Graves' hyperthyroidism. Amplification from RNA transcripts yielded the TCR beta CDR3 regions. First-round RT-PCR with HTBI primers preceded a second-round multiplex PCR. TCRdb processed the multiplex PCR reads anew with MiXCR; each CDR3 protein has one entry. The sample records 200,000 to 250,000 distinct CDR3 sequences, about a fifth being singletons. Sequenced input: peripheral blood. Every receptor here comes from a woman aged 50 to 60 with Graves' ophthalmopathy.

This clonotype was seen many times. The chain employs TRBV7-2 and TRBJ1-2; D not resolved. Germline CDR1 is SGHTA and CDR2 is FQGNSA. V was pared by 1 base and J by 3 bases, with 9 bases between. The length of the CDR3 is 14 residues. The CDR3 DNA is TGTGCCAGCAGCTTAGTGAGGGAGGACTATGGCTACACCTTC. Encoded protein: CASSLVREDYGYTF. Based on the CDR3 plus reference TRBV7-2 and TRBJ1-2, the full variable domain is GAGVSQSPSNKVTEKGKDVELRCDPISGHTALYWYRQSLGQGLEFLIYFQGNSAPDKSGLPSDRFSAERTGGSVSTLTIQRTQQEDSAVYLCASSLVREDYGYTFGSGTRLTVV.

This clonotype was seen ten or more times. The chain carries TRBV18 and TRBJ2-7, with D unresolved. The V gene's germline CDR1 is KGHSH and CDR2 LQKENI. This CDR3 has 14 amino acids. Deletions cut 3 bases from V and 3 bases from J, with 12 bases between. The CDR3 bases are TGTGCCAGCTCACCTCACATGGGAAGCTACGAGCAGTACTTC. This sequence encodes CASSPHMGSYEQYF.

This clonotype was counted at least ten times. The rearrangement uses TRBV3-1 and TRBJ1-2, with D hard to call. The germline gives CDR1 LGHDT, CDR2 YNNKEL (reference sequence). The V end was cut by 1 base, the J end by 2 bases, with 11 bases between. CDR3 length: 15 residues. CDR3 nucleotide sequence: TGTGCCAGCAGCCAAGGGTGGCGGCCCAACTATGGCTACACCTTC. Translated, it gives CASSQGWRPNYGYTF.

On this clonotype: One end of the junction is discordant with germline, which a read error may explain. The V call is TRBV28, the J call TRBJ2-7, with TRBD2 matching 10 bases. This CDR3 has 15 amino acids. The V gene's germline CDR1 is MDHEN and CDR2 SYDVKM. The DNA for the CDR3 is TGTGCCAGTAGTTTCAAGCGGGAGGGCTCCTACGAGCAGTACTTC. Amino acids: CASSFKREGSYEQYF. Full variable domain (missing parts from reference TRBV28 and TRBJ2-7): DVKVTQSSRYLVKRTGEKVFLECVQDMDHENMFWYRQDPGLGLRLIYFSYDVKMKEKGDIPEGYSVSREKKERFSLILESASTNQTSMYLCASSFKREGSYEQYFGPGTRLTVT.

The rearrangement uses TRBV3-1 and TRBJ2-5, with 8 bases matching TRBD1. With V trimmed by 0 bases and J by 2 bases, 2 bases remained unmatched. The CDR3 has 15 residues. The germline V gene encodes CDR1 LGHDT and CDR2 YNNKEL (reference sequence). CDR3 sequence (DNA): TGTGCCAGCAGCCAAGAAGGGACAGGTCAAGAGACCCAGTACTTC. It encodes CASSQEGTGQETQYF.

This clonotype was recorded at least ten times. The V gene is TRBV10-3, the J gene TRBJ2-7, with no clear D. The CDR3 is 14 amino acids. Trimming stripped 4 bases from V and 6 bases from J, with 16 bases between. The germline CDR1 and CDR2 sequences are ENHRY and SYGVKD. The CDR3: CAISVRVANSEQYF. The CDR3 DNA is TGTGCCATCAGTGTGAGAGTCGCTAATTCCGAGCAGTACTTC.

This clonotype was recorded many times. The chain employs TRBV7-9 and TRBJ1-6; no clear D. The V end lost 1 base, the J end lost 10 bases, and 8 bases lay between the germline ends. Germline lookup yields CDR1 SEHNR and CDR2 FQNEAQ (reference sequence). The CDR3 length is 13 residues. CDR3 coding DNA: TGTGCCAGCAGCTTAGATGGAGTCTCACCCCTCCACTTT. As protein: CASSLDGVSPLHF.

In this sample, this clonotype turned up many times. J is TRBJ2-2 and V is TRBV20-1, with D unresolved. Germline V CDR1 and CDR2: DFQATT, SNEGSKA (reference sequence). Trimming stripped 6 bases from V and 4 bases from J, with 9 bases between. The CDR3 loop spans 12 amino acids. The CDR3 DNA reads TGCAGTGCCTACTCCCGCACCGGGGAGCTGTTTTTT. Encoded protein: CSAYSRTGELFF.

At least ten counts were recorded for this clonotype. V and J are TRBV19 and TRBJ1-2, with 10 bases matching TRBD1. With V trimmed by 5 bases and J by 2 bases, 2 bases remained unmatched. Per the germline V gene, CDR1 is LNHDA and CDR2 is SQIVND (reference sequence). The length of the CDR3 is 14 residues. The CDR3 sequence: CASSQDRGNYGYTF. The CDR3 DNA reads TGTGCCAGTAGTCAGGACAGGGGGAACTATGGCTACACCTTC.

This clonotype has at least ten counts. V is TRBV27 and J is TRBJ1-3; no definite D call. This CDR3 contains 14 residues. Trimming cost V 6 bases and J 0 bases, with 9 bases left between them. CDR1 is MNHEY and CDR2 is SMNVEV in the germline V gene (reference sequence). CDR3 protein: CASSFDISGNTIYF. For the CDR3, the DNA is TGTGCCAGCAGCTTTGACATCTCTGGAAACACCATATATTTT.

Concerning this clonotype: It may be a read error: a sequence one base away is much more abundant. The chain recombines TRBV11-2 with TRBJ1-3; 9 nucleotides agree with TRBD1. The ends lost 5 bases at V and 0 bases at J; junction bases unmatched: 8. CDR3 length equals 17 residues. Looked up from germline, CDR1 is SGHAT and CDR2 is FQNNGV. Written as DNA, the CDR3 is TGTGCCAGCAGCCGAGACAGGGGGGCGATCTCTGGAAACACCATATATTTT. As protein: CASSRDRGAISGNTIYF.

This clonotype was observed many times. The chain joins TRBV29-1 to TRBJ1-6; 9 positions agree with TRBD1. Germline V lookup: CDR1 SQVTM, CDR2 ANQGSEA. Losses at the gene ends were 7 bases for V and 6 bases for J; bases not matched to a gene: 4. The CDR3 sequence is 13 residues long. The CDR3 sequence is CSAVTGGNSPLHF. CDR3 sequence (DNA): TGCAGCGCTGTGACAGGGGGTAATTCACCCCTCCACTTT.

Many counts were recorded for this clonotype. The genes are TRBV5-1 and TRBJ2-7; the D gene is possibly TRBD1 (7 bases). The ends were cut back, 0 bases at V and 4 bases at J, with 11 bases in the middle. The CDR3 sequence is 14 residues long. CDR1 is SGHRS and CDR2 is YFSETQ in the germline V gene. This CDR3 reads CASSLGQGGYEQYF. Written as DNA, the CDR3 is TGCGCCAGCAGCTTGGGGCAGGGGGGATACGAGCAGTACTTC.

This clonotype showed up many times. The chain employs TRBV6-5 and TRBJ1-1; no definite D call. With 2 bases removed from V and 0 bases from J, the gap between germline ends came to 7 bases. This CDR3 is 14 amino acids long. The germline CDR1 and CDR2 sequences are MNHEY and SVGAGI. CDR3 region: CASSYGRVNTEAFF. The CDR3 coding sequence is TGTGCCAGCAGTTACGGACGGGTGAACACTGAAGCTTTCTTT.

This clonotype has ten or more counts. The chain has TRBV20-1 and TRBJ1-6; no reliable D call. V lost 3 bases and J lost 0, with 12 bases in between. CDR1 is DFQATT and CDR2 is SNEGSKA in the germline V gene (reference sequence). CDR3 length equals 16 residues. The CDR3 spells CSARDGLSSYNSPLHF. The CDR3 region has the DNA TGCAGTGCTAGGGATGGTCTTAGCTCCTATAATTCACCCCTCCACTTT.

This chain joins TRBV10-3 and TRBJ2-7, with D perhaps assigned TRBD1 or TRBD2 (5 bases each). The CDR3 is 15 residues long. V was shortened by 10 bases and J by 1 base, with 20 bases between the two germline ends. Germline V gene sequence: CDR1 ENHRY, CDR2 SYGVKD. Written as DNA, the CDR3 is TGTGCCACTTTAGAGTCCGGGACGGCTTCCTACGAGCAGTACTTC. It is translated as CATLESGTASYEQYF.

This clonotype was seen many times. The chain joins TRBV11-3 to TRBJ2-2; TRBD2 matches at 10 bases. The CDR3 totals 15 residues. CDR1 SGHNT and CDR2 YENEEA come from the germline V gene. Trimming removed 2 bases from V and 3 bases from J; junction bases left unmatched: 0. The CDR3 reads CASSLSGRDTGELFF. As DNA, the CDR3 is TGTGCCAGCAGCTTAAGCGGGAGGGACACCGGGGAGCTGTTTTTT.

This clonotype was counted at least ten times. V and J are TRBV7-2 and TRBJ2-7; D uncertain. V dropped 7 bases and J dropped 4 bases, with 17 bases sitting between them. The germline gives CDR1 SGHTA, CDR2 FQGNSA. This CDR3 has 14 amino acids. CDR3: CASTHPGLLYEQYF. The CDR3 coding sequence is TGTGCCAGCACCCACCCGGGTCTCCTTTACGAGCAGTACTTC.

This sequence joins TRBV27 and TRBJ1-2, with D perhaps matching TRBD1 (5 bases). The length of the CDR3 is 14 residues. Trimming cost V 3 bases and J 6 bases, with 14 bases left between them. Germline lookup yields CDR1 MNHEY and CDR2 SMNVEV (reference sequence). The CDR3 protein is CASSLASGWDGYTF. The DNA of the CDR3 is TGTGCCAGCAGTTTGGCGTCAGGGTGGGATGGCTACACCTTC.